Sequencing of this TCR beta chain was carried out in a study of T cells in Graves' hyperthyroidism and ophthalmopathy. Hyperthyroidism, newly diagnosed and lasting under 2 months, affected patients aged 18 to 65. Uncontrolled infection, other autoimmune disease, pregnancy or lactation led to exclusion. Diagnoses rested on clinical symptoms, serum thyroxine and TRAb, thyroid ultrasound and orbital computed tomography. This clonotype was found many times. Its matching antigen is unknown. Study-level points and caveats: Separation of ophthalmopathy from stable hyperthyroidism was achieved by a 13 V-J model.

Researchers amplified the TCR beta CDR3 regions from RNA transcripts. First-round RT-PCR of the TCR CDR3 relied on the HTBI primer set. MiXCR, applied by TCRdb to the multiplex PCR reads, yields one record per CDR3 protein. The top ten hold 5.5% to 7.5% of the sample, which has hundreds of thousands of distinct CDR3 sequences, roughly 14% seen once. Trimming removed 3 bases at V and 1 base at J, with 15 bases between. This CDR3 has 16 amino acids. Germline V lookup: CDR1 KGHSH, CDR2 LQKENI. This rearrangement joins TRBV18 to TRBJ1-2; TRBD1 might be the D (6 bases). This TCR came from a woman in her thirties with Graves' hyperthyroidism that later progressed to Graves' ophthalmopathy. Sequenced material: blood. CDR3 residues: CASSPQDSAFNYGYTF. DNA of the CDR3: TGTGCCAGCTCACCCCAGGACAGCGCCTTTAACTATGGCTACACCTTC.